The present TCR beta chain was sequenced within a study of blood T cell repertoires in acute mononucleosis (dated by TCRdb to the early 2020s). Describing the broader study: Acute-phase samples, representing the primary response, were taken within 2 weeks of symptom onset. In the acute phase, YVL-BR-specific cells accounted for a mean of roughly 1.9% of blood CD8 T cells, and GLC-BM-specific cells for a mean of roughly 1.1%. Mean blood EBV load was approximately 3.6 log10 genome copies per million B cells during acute infection and 2.6 at convalescence. Broad study findings and their caveats: Only about 9.5% of unique acute clonotypes persisted into convalescence, yet these made up most of the response; new diverse de novo clonotypes seemingly replaced the rest. In TCR repertoire selection for BRLF1 (YVL-BR), TCRalpha CDR3 motifs had a dominant role, while TCRbeta had a minimal role. Because only a fraction of each donor's blood was analyzed, sampling error might partly account for the low clonotype overlap between the acute and convalescent samples. With just a few donors in the cohort, the group averages were based on very few individuals.

The cysteine opens and the phenylalanine closes a CDR3 of 15 amino acids. Only the CDR3 DNA is retained, 45 bases long and in frame from the first base. The junction shows trimming of 5 bases on V and 2 bases on J, plus 15 bases between the germline ends. The germline V gene (reference sequence) gives CDR1 as LNHDA and CDR2 as SQIVND. The sample's time point label, decoded: acute infectious mononucleosis, at clinical presentation within 2 weeks of symptom onset (visit 1). Over the course of primary infection, this study followed CD8 T cell responses against two immunodominant EBV epitopes, BRLF1 109 (YVL-BR) and BMLF1 280 (GLC-BM). A positive serum heterophile antibody test together with EBV viral capsid antigen-specific IgM pointed to primary EBV infection. As a first step, magnetic positive selection (MACS) was used to enrich total CD8 T cells from the PBMCs. A FACSAria III was used to sort live CD3+ CD8+ tetramer+ cells to over 95% purity. A PE-conjugated tetramer loaded with the BRLF1 109-117 peptide was used to sort the cells. At both acute infection and convalescence, EBV epitope-specific CD8 T cells were tetramer-sorted, and the TCR repertoires of those cells were deep-sequenced directly ex vivo. Donors were a few people aged about 18 to 29 with clinical acute infectious mononucleosis and laboratory evidence of primary EBV infection. Heparinized peripheral blood was drawn at clinical presentation with mononucleosis symptoms and was drawn again about 6 months later. Ficoll-Paque density gradient centrifugation was used to isolate PBMCs.

Worth noting for this clone: No per-base quality is available; no much larger clone lies one base away.

For TCR profiling, total RNA from no fewer than 9,500 sorted tetramer+ CD8 T cells was reverse transcribed into cDNA. PCR with primers that anneal to V and J regions amplified CDR3 regions and added unique molecular identifiers to track templates. Profiling of the TCRalpha and TCRbeta chains was done on the immunoSEQ platform, including the sequencing and error-correction standards of that platform. On the authors' methods: Clonal copy numbers were corrected for sequencing and PCR errors, and CDR3s were defined per IMGT conventions. Analysis was restricted to productive rearrangements and performed with immunoSEQ Analyzer versions 2.0 and 3.0, while gene-pairing frequencies underwent further processing in Microsoft Excel. V-J pairings were visualized as Circos plots, and CDR3 motifs were found with MEME plus a custom motifSearch program. The probability of generation of TCR sequences was calculated using the OLGA algorithm. A clonotype seen at both visits was called persistent, a clonotype seen only at the acute visit was called nonpersistent, and a clonotype seen only at convalescence was called de novo. Any amino acid clonotype used by more than one donor was defined as a public TCR. TCRdb holds this immuneACCESS table with in-frame rearrangements only. Some clones are missing; in checked studies, unresolved V genes explain under half, and the rest has no known cause. V and J calls and clone size are copied from that table; D and trimming were computed from the DNA. The sample table contains around 2,000 clones; only one count was recorded for around 29% of them. The biggest ten clones account for 44% of the sample.

The origin of this receptor is a woman aged 18-30 years with infectious mononucleosis caused by EBV. The sequencing used EBV YVL epitope tetramer+ CD8+ T cells sorted from PBMCs, collected during acute infectious mononucleosis. According to the study, the label for this sample's cell subset or site signals: CD8 T cells binding a tetramer with EBV BRLF1 109-117 peptide (YVL-BR). The rearrangement combines TRBV19 with TRBJ1-1, with no D gene named confidently. The DNA sequence is as follows: TGTGCCAGTAGTGATGGATCGGTACTAAACACTGAAGCTTTCTTT. Protein translation: CASSDGSVLNTEAFF.